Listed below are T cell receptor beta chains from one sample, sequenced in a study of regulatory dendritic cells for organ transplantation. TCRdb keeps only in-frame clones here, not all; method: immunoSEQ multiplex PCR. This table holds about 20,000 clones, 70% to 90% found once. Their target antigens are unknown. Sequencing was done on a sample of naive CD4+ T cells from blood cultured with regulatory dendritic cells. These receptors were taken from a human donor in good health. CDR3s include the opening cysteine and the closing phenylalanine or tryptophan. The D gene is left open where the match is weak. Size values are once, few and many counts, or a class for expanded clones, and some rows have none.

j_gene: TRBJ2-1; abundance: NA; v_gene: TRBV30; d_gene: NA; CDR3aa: CAWRPRYNEQFF; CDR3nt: TGTGCCTGGAGGCCGCGTTACAATGAGCAGTTCTTC
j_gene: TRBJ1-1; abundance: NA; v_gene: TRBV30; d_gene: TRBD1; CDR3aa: CAWRPKTGGNTEAFF; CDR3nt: TGTGCCTGGAGACCAAAGACAGGGGGGAACACTGAAGCTTTCTTT
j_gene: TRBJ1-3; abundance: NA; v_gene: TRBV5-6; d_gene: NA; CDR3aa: CASSLALGGLRGNTIYF; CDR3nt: TGTGCCAGCAGCTTGGCTTTAGGAGGGCTTCGTGGAAACACCATATATTTT
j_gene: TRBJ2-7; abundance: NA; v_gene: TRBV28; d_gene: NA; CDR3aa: CASSLSHEQYF; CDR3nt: TGTGCCAGCAGTTTGTCACACGAGCAGTACTTC
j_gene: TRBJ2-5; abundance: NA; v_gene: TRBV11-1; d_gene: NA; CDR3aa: CASSYQETQYF; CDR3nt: TGTGCCAGCAGCTATCAAGAGACCCAGTACTTC
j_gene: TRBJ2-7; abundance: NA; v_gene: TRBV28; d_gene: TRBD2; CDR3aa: CASRGGWASGYEQYF; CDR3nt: TGTGCCAGCAGGGGAGGGTGGGCTAGCGGTTACGAGCAGTACTTC
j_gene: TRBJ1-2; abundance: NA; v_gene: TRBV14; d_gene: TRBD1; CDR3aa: CASSRGTGGSYGYTF; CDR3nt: TGTGCCAGCAGCCGGGGGACAGGGGGGAGCTATGGCTACACCTTC
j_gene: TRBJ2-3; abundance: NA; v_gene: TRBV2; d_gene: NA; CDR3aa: CASSGQAVKQYF; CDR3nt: TGTGCCAGCAGTGGCCAGGCGGTGAAGCAGTATTTT
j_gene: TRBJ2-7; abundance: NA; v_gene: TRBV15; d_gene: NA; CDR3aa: CATSRDTQGGEQYF; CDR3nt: TGTGCCACCAGCAGAGACACCCAGGGGGGCGAGCAGTACTTC
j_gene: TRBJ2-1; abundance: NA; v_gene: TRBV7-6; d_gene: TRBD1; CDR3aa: CASSYMDRGSYNEQFF; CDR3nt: TGTGCCAGCAGCTATATGGACAGGGGCTCCTACAATGAGCAGTTCTTC
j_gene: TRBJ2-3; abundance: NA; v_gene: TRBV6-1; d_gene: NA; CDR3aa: CASSDIARTDTQYF; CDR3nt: TGTGCCAGCAGTGATATAGCTCGCACAGATACGCAGTATTTT
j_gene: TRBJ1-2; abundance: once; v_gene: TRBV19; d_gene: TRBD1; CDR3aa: CASSLPGQGIDWDGYTF; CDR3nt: TGTGCCAGTAGTCTACCGGGACAGGGGATCGATTGGGATGGCTACACCTTC
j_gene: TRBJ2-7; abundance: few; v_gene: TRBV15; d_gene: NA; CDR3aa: CATSREGTYEQYF; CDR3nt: TGTGCCACCAGCAGAGAGGGAACCTACGAGCAGTACTTC
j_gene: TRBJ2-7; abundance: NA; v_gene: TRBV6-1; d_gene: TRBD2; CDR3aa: CASSDRSAPGLAAYEQYF; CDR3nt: TGTGCCAGCAGTGACCGCAGTGCCCCGGGACTAGCGGCCTACGAGCAGTACTTC
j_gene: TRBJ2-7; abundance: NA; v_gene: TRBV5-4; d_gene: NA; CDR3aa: CASSPGTPYEQYF; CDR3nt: TGTGCCAGCAGCCCTGGGACACCCTACGAGCAGTACTTC
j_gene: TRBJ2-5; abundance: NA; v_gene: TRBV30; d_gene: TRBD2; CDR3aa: CAWTSGQETQYF; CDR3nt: TGTGCCTGGACTAGCGGCCAAGAGACCCAGTACTTC
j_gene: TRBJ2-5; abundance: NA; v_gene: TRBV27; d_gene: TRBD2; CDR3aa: CASSLSTSGGETQYF; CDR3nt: TGTGCCAGCAGTTTATCAACTAGCGGGGGAGAGACCCAGTACTTC
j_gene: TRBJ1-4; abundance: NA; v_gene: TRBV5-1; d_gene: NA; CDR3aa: CASSRDTTNEKLFF; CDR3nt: TGCGCCAGCTCAAGGGACACCACTAATGAAAAACTGTTTTTT
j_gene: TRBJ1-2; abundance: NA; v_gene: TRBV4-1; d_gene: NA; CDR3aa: CASSQVHTARNYGYTF; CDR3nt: TGCGCCAGCAGCCAAGTTCATACAGCGCGTAACTATGGCTACACCTTC
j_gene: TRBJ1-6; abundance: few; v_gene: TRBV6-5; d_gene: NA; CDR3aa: CASSYSVYGNSPLHF; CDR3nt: TGTGCCAGCAGTTACTCTGTTTATGGGAATTCACCCCTCCACTTT
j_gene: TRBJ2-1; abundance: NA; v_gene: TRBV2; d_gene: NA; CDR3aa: CASIRDNYNEQFF; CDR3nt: TGTGCCAGCATTCGGGACAACTACAATGAGCAGTTCTTC
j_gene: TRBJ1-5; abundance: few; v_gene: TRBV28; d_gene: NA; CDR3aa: CASRPQDGSNQPQHF; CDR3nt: TGTGCCAGCCGACCCCAGGACGGTAGCAATCAGCCCCAGCATTTT
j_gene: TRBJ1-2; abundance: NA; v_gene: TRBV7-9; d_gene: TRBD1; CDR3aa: CASSLLGQGRFNYTF; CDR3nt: TGTGCCAGCAGCTTACTGGGACAGGGACGTTTTAACTACACCTTC
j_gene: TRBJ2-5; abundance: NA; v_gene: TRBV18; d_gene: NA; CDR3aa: CASSPPETQYF; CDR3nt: TGTGCCAGCTCACCACCGGAGACCCAGTACTTC
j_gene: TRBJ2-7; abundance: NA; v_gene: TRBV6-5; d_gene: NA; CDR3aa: CASSYPQGGWDEQYF; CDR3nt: TGTGCCAGCAGTTATCCCCAGGGTGGGTGGGACGAGCAGTACTTC
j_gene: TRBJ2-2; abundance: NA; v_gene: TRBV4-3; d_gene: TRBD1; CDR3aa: CASSQEIHRGVAGELFF; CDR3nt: TGCGCCAGCAGCCAAGAAATTCACAGGGGGGTGGCCGGGGAGCTGTTTTTT
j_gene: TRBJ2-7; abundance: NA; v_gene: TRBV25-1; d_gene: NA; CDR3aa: CASSGQREQGYYEQYF; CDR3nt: TGTGCCAGCAGTGGGCAGCGCGAGCAGGGATATTACGAGCAGTACTTC
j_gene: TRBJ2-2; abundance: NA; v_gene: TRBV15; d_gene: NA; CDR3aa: CATSSGGVTGELFF; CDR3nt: TGTGCCACCAGCAGTGGGGGCGTCACCGGGGAGCTGTTTTTT
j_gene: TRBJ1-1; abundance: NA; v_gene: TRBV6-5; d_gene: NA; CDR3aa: CASSRGNTEAFF; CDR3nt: TGTGCCAGCAGCCGCGGGAACACTGAAGCTTTCTTT
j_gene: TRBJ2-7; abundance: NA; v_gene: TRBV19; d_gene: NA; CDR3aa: CASSNAGWGTYEQYF; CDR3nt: TGTGCCAGTAGTAACGCAGGCTGGGGGACCTACGAGCAGTACTTC
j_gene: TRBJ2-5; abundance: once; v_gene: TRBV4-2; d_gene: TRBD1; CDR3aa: CASSQATGGLETQYF; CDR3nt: TGTGCCAGCAGCCAAGCCACAGGGGGCCTCGAGACCCAGTACTTC
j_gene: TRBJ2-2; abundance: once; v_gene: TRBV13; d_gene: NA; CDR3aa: CASSLGGWDRPTGELFF; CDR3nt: TGTGCCAGCAGCTTAGGCGGGTGGGACCGCCCGACCGGGGAGCTGTTTTTT
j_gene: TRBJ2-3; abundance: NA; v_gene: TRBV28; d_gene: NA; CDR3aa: CASSSTGAYGTTSTDTQYF; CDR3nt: TGTGCCAGCAGTTCGACAGGGGCCTACGGGACTACTAGCACAGATACGCAGTATTTT
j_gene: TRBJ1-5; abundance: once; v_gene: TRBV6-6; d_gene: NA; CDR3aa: CASSGRGDPDQPQHF; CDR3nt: TGTGCCAGCAGCGGGCGGGGGGATCCCGATCAGCCCCAGCATTTT
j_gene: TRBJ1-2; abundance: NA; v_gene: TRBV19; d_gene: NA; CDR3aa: CASRSSGQGYGYTF; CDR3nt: TGTGCCAGTAGGTCTTCGGGTCAAGGCTATGGCTACACCTTC
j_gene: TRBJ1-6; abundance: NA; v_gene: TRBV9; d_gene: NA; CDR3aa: CASSVAPGGTNSPLHF; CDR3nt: TGTGCCAGCAGCGTCGCCCCCGGGGGCACTAATTCACCCCTCCACTTT
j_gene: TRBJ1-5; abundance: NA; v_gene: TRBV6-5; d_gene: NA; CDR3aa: CASSYSGPNQPQHF; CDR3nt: TGTGCCAGCAGTTACTCTGGGCCAAATCAGCCCCAGCATTTT
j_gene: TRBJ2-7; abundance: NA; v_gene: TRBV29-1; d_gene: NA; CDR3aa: CSVEKGGIEQYF; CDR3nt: TGCAGCGTAGAGAAGGGGGGAATCGAGCAGTACTTC
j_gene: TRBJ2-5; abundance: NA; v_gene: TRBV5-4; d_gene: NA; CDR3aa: CASTDLTETQYF; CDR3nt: TGTGCCAGCACCGACCTCACAGAGACCCAGTACTTC
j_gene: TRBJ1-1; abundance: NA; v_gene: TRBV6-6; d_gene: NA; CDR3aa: CASSKQGGKTTEAFF; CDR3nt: TGTGCCAGCAGCAAACAGGGAGGAAAAACAACTGAAGCTTTCTTT
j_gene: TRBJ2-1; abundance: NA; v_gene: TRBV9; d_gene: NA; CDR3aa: CASSATRNEQFF; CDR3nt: TGTGCCAGCAGCGCCACAAGAAATGAGCAGTTCTTC